This T cell receptor (beta chain) was identified during a study of neoadjuvant nivolumab and ipilimumab in lung cancer. The germline V gene encodes CDR1 SGHNT and CDR2 YENEEA. Trimming cost V 1 base and J 3 bases, with 25 bases left between them. There are 19 residues in the CDR3. TCRdb's copy holds only in-frame clones and misses some; the assay was immunoSEQ multiplex PCR. The sample includes 9,700 or so clones, roughly three quarters of them seen just once. The sequences come from tumor tissue, collected after neoadjuvant nivolumab, alone or with ipilimumab, at or shortly before surgery. The chain is built from TRBV11-3 and TRBJ2-7; TRBD2 is a possible D gene (7 bases). This receptor was identified in an adult with non-small cell lung cancer. Some clones in this sample may be carry-over from other donors' samples. In nucleotides, the CDR3 is TGTGCCAGCAGCTTAGCCGGACAGACTACTAGCGATCCCCGCTACGAGCAGTACTTC. Protein product: CASSLAGQTTSDPRYEQYF.